The clone carrying this TCR beta chain was seen many times. Its target is not known. This sample is drawn from a study of early T cells in non-severe SARS-CoV-2 infection. Notes on the study in general: The VDJdb matching leaned toward anti-spike CD8 responses and overlooked private and CD4 specificities.

There are 15 residues in the CDR3. Between the trimmed V and J ends, which lost 2 bases and 5 bases, there was a span of 13 bases. CDR1 and CDR2 from the germline V gene are MDHEN and SYDVKM. From the 5' RACE reads, TCRdb called clonotypes with MiXCR, one entry per CDR3 protein. The repertoire includes roughly 100,000 distinct CDR3 sequences, roughly 14% of them detected once, and about 6.2% sits in the top ten. V gene TRBV28 combines with J gene TRBJ2-1, with a possible D match to TRBD2 (6 bases). The specimen sequenced was whole blood. This receptor was obtained from an adult who was a healthcare worker with PCR-confirmed SARS-CoV-2 infection or an uninfected control (not recorded which). CDR3: CASSLGGDTNNEQFF. In DNA, the CDR3 is TGTGCCAGCAGTTTAGGCGGGGATACAAACAATGAGCAGTTCTTC.